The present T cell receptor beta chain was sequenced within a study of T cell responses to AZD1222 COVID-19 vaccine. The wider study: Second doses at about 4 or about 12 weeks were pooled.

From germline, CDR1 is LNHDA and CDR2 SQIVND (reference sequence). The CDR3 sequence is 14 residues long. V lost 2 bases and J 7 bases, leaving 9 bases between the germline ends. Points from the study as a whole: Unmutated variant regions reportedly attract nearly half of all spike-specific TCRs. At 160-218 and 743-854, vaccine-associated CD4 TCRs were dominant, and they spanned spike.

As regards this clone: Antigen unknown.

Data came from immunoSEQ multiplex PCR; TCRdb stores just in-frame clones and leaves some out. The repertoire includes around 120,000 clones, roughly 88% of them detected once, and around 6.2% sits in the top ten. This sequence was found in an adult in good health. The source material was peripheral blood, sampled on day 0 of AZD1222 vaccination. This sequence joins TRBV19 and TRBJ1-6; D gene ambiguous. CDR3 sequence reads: CASSIQKRNSPLHF. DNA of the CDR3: TGTGCCAGTAGTATACAGAAACGGAATTCACCCCTCCACTTT.